This T cell receptor beta chain was profiled in a study of siplizumab effects on memory and regulatory T cells. Sequencing used immunoSEQ multiplex PCR; TCRdb keeps in-frame clones, though not all of them. The sample contains 85,000 to 130,000 clones, approximately 94% of which appear only once. General study results and limits: Naive-or-memory phenotypes were unassignable for roughly 80-97% of proliferating CD4+ or CD8+ clones. A major contribution to the alloresponse seemed to be made by naive T cells, which seemed more diverse than memory cells. Treg-derived clones made up an average of about 64% of mappable alloreactive CD4+ clones with siplizumab and roughly 29% in controls.

This clone appeared a few times. Its antigen remains unidentified. This TCR derives from a human donor in good health. Sequenced input: Tregs sorted from blood.

CDR3 DNA sequence: TGTGCCAGTAGTAGGGAGACAGGGCGCAATCAGCCCCAGCATTTT. Translating gives CASSRETGRNQPQHF. The genes are TRBV19 and TRBJ1-5; 7 bases line up with TRBD1. V gave up 4 bases and J gave up 2 bases; unmatched junction bases: 5. Germline V CDR1 and CDR2: LNHDA, SQIVND (reference sequence). The CDR3 consists of 15 residues.